This TCR beta chain was observed in a study of cytomegalovirus exposure and HLA in healthy donors. Findings of the study overall: Indistinguishability led to the exclusion of some V segments, TRBV6-2 and TRBV6-3 included. Cytomegalovirus-associated status was assigned to some 160 TCR beta chains.

With respect to this clone: The antigen remains unidentified.

Germline V gene data show CDR1 as SGHTA and CDR2 as FQGTGA. CDR3 length: 15 amino acids. V shed 2 bases, J shed 4 bases, and the junction held 6 bases outside the gene matches. The PCR had 60 Vbeta and 13 Jbeta primers. The data were produced by immunoSEQ multiplex PCR, yet TCRdb's version contains in-frame clones alone and is incomplete. The sample has around 89,000 clones, roughly 80% seen once; the top ten hold about 1.2%. This sequence joins TRBV7-3 and TRBJ2-3; 7 bases line up with TRBD2. The clonotype comes from a girl aged 2-9 years in good health and CMV-seropositive. Material for sequencing was PBMCs. CDR3 amino acids: CASSLLAGAADTQYF. The DNA of the CDR3 is TGTGCCAGCAGCTTATTGGCGGGAGCAGCAGATACGCAGTATTTT.